This T cell receptor beta chain derives from a study of T-cell memory formation after mild COVID-19. TCRdb redid the calling of the 5' RACE reads with MiXCR, one entry per CDR3 protein. The sample has around 180,000 distinct CDR3 sequences; 16% are singletons. With 6 bases clipped from V and 7 bases from J, the junction kept 8 bases outside the gene matches. This CDR3 is 14 amino acids long. This chain uses TRBV12-3 or TRBV12-4 with TRBJ1-1; 10 positions agree with TRBD1. Sequenced sample: PBMCs or a T cell subset sorted from them (not recorded which). The receptor was derived from an adult woman who had mild COVID-19 (a few samples of this study predate the infection). Cell type and time point are not known. For the CDR3, the DNA is TGTGCCAGCAGCCCGGGACAGGGGAGGCGTGAAGCTTTCTTT. Protein: CASSPGQGRREAFF.